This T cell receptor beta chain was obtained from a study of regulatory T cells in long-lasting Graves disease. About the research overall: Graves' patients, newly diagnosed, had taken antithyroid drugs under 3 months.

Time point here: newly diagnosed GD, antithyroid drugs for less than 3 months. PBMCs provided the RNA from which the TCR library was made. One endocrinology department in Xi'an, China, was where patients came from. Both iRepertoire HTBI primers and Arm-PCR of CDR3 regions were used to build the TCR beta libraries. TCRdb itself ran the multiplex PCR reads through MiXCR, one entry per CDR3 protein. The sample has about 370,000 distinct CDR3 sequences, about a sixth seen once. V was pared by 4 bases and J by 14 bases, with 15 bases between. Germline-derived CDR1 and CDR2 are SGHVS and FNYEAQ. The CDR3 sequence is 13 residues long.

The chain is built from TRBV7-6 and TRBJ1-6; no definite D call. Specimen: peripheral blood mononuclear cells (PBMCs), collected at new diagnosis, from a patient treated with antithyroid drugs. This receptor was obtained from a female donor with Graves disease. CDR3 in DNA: TGTGCCAGCAGCTCGGCGGGCGCACCCACCCTCCACTTT. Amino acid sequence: CASSSAGAPTLHF.